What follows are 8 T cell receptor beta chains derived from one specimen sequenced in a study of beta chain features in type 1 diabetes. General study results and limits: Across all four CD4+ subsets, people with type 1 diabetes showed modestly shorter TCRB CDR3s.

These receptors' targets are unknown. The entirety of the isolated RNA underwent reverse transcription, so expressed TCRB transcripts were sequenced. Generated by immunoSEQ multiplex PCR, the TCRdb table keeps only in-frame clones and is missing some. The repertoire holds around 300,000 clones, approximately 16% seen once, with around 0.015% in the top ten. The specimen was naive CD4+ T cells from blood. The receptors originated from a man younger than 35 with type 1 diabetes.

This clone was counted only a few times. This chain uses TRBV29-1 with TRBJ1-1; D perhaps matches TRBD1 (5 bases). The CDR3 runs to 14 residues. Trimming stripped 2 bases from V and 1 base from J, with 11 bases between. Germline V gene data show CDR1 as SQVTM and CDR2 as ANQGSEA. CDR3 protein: CSVEPGLRNTEAFF. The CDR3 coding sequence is TGCAGCGTTGAACCGGGACTCCGGAACACTGAAGCTTTCTTT.

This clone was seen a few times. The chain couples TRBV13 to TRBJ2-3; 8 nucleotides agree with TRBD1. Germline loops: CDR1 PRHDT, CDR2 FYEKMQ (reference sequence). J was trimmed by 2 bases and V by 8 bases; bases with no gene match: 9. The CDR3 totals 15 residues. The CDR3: CASYNRDRTTDTQYF. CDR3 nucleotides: TGTGCCAGCTACAACCGGGACAGGACCACAGATACGCAGTATTTT. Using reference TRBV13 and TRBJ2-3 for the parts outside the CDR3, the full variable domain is AAGVIQSPRHLIKEKRETATLKCYPIPRHDTVYWYQQGPGQDPQFLISFYEKMQSDKGSIPDRFSAQQFSDYHSELNMSSLELGDSALYFCASYNRDRTTDTQYFGPGTRLTVL.

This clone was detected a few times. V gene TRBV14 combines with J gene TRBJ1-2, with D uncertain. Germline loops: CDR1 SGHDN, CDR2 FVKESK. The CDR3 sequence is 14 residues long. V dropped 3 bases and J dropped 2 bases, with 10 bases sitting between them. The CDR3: CASSHFPGNYGYTF. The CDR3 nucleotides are TGTGCCAGCAGCCATTTCCCGGGAAACTATGGCTACACCTTC.

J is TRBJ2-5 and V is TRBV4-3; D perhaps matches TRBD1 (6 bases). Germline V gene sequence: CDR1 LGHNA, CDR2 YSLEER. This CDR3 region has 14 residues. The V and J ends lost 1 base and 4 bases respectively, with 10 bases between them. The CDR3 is CASSQGSRGETQYF. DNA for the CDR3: TGCGCCAGCAGCCAAGGGTCCAGGGGAGAGACCCAGTACTTC.

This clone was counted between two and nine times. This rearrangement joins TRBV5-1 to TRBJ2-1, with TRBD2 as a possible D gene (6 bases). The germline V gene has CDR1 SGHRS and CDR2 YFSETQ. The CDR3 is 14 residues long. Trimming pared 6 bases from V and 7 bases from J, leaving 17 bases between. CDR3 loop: CASMESDAGNEQFF. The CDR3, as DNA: TGCGCCAGCATGGAGAGCGACGCGGGAAATGAGCAGTTCTTC.

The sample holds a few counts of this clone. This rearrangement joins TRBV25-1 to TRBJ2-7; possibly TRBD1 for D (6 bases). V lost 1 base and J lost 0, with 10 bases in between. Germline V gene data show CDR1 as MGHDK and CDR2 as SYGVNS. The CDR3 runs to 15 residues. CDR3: CASSESTGSSYEQYF. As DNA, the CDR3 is TGTGCCAGCAGTGAATCGACAGGAAGCTCCTACGAGCAGTACTTC.

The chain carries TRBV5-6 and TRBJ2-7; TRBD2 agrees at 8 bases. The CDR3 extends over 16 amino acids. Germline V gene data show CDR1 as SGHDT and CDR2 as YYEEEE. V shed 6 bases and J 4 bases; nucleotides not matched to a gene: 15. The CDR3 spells CASNKLAGHGGYEQYF. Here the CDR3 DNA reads TGTGCCAGCAATAAGCTAGCGGGTCACGGTGGGTACGAGCAGTACTTC. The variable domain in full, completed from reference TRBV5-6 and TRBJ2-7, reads DAGVTQSPTHLIKTRGQQVTLRCSPKSGHDTVSWYQQALGQGPQFIFQYYEEEERQRGNFPDRFSGHQFPNYSSELNVNALLLGDSALYLCASNKLAGHGGYEQYFGPGTRLTVT.

CDR3 coding DNA: TGCAGCATACTGCGGGACGACATGAACACTGAAGCTTTCTTT. It codes for CSILRDDMNTEAFF. The V gene is TRBV29-1, the J gene TRBJ1-1; D is perhaps TRBD1 (5 bases). V shed 8 bases and J shed 0 bases, with 16 bases lying between them. Germline V gene sequence: CDR1 SQVTM, CDR2 ANQGSEA. The CDR3 contains 14 residues.